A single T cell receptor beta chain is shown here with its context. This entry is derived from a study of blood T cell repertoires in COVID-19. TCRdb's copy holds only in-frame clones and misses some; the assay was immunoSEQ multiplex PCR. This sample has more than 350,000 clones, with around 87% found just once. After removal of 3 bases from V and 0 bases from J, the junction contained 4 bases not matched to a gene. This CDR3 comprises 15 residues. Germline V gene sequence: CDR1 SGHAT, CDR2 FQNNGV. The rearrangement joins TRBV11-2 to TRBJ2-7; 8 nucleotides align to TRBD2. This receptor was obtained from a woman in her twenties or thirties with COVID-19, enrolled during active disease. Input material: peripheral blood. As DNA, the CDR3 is TGTGCCAGCAGCTTCTCTAGCGGGTCCTCCTACGAGCAGTACTTC. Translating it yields CASSFSSGSSYEQYF.